This T cell receptor beta chain stems from a study of OX40 agonist ivuxolimab in advanced cancers. Only in-frame clones appear in the TCRdb table, and some are missing; sequencing was by immunoSEQ multiplex PCR. In the table there are approximately 69,000 clones, around nine tenths of which are singletons. This CDR3 region has 15 residues. V was pared by 6 bases and J by 0 bases, with 14 bases between. Germline values: CDR1 SGHTA, CDR2 FQGTGA. V gene TRBV7-3 combines with J gene TRBJ1-1, with D perhaps TRBD1 (6 bases). Specimen: CD4+ or CD8+ T cells sorted from blood, collected in a trial of the OX40 agonist ivuxolimab. This TCR was sampled from an adult with an advanced solid tumor such as melanoma, head and neck, liver or kidney cancer. CDR3: CASRGRQGMNTEAFF. In DNA form, the CDR3 reads TGTGCCAGCAGGGGGAGGCAGGGGATGAACACTGAAGCTTTCTTT.